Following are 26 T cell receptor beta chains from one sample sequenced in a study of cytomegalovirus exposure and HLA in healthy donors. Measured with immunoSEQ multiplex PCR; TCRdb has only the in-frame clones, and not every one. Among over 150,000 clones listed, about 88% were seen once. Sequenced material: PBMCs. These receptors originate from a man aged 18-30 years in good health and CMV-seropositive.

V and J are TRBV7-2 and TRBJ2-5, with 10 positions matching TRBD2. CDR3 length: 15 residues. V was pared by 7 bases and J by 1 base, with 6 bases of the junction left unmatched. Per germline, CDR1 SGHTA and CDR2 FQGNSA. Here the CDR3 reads CASTEGLARQETQYF. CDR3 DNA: TGTGCCAGCACCGAGGGACTAGCGCGCCAAGAGACCCAGTACTTC.

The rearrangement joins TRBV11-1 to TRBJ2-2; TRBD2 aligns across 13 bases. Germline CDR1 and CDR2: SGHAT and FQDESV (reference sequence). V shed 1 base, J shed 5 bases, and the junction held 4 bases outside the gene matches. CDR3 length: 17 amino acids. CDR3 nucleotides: TGTGCCAGCAGCTTAGGGGGACTAGCGGGACTTACCGGGGAGCTGTTTTTT. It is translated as CASSLGGLAGLTGELFF.

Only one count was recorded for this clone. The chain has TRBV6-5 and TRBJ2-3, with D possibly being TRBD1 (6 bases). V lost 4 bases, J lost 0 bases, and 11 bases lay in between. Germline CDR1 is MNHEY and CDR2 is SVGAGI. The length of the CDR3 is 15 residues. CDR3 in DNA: TGTGCCAGCAGTTTGCAGGGGCGGAGCACAGATACGCAGTATTTT. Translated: CASSLQGRSTDTQYF.

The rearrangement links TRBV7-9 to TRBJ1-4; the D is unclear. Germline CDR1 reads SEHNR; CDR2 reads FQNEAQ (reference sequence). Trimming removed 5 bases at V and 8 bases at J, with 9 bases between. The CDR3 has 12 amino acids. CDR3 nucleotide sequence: TGTGCCAGCAGCCTACGAGCGGAAAAACTGTTTTTT. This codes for CASSLRAEKLFF.

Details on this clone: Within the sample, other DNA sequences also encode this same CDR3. CDR3 sequence (DNA): TGTGCCAGCAGCCGACAGGGCGGTACTGAAGCTTTCTTT. As protein: CASSRQGGTEAFF. The chain carries TRBV6-5 and TRBJ1-1, with TRBD1 matching 7 bases. Germline V gene data show CDR1 as MNHEY and CDR2 as SVGAGI. The CDR3 covers 13 residues. V shed 6 bases and J 5 bases; nucleotides not matched to a gene: 6.

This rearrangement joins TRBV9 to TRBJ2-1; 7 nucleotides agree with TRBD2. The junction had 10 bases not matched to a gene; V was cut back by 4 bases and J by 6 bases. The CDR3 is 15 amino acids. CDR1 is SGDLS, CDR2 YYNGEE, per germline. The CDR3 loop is CASSPTSIGSNEQFF. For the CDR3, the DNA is TGTGCCAGCAGCCCGACTAGCATAGGATCCAATGAGCAGTTCTTC.

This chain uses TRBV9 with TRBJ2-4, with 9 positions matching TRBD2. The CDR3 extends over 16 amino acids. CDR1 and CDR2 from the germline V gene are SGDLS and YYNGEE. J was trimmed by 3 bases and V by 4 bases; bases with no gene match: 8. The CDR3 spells CASSPAGGWVKNIQYF. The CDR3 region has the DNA TGTGCCAGCAGCCCAGCGGGGGGATGGGTCAAAAACATTCAGTACTTC.

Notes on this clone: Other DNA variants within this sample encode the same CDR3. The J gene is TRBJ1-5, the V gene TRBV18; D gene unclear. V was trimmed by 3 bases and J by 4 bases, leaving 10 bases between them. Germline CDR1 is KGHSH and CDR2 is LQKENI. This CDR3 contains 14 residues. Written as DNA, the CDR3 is TGTGCCAGCTCACCCACGGGCGGGAATCAGCCCCAGCATTTT. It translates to CASSPTGGNQPQHF.

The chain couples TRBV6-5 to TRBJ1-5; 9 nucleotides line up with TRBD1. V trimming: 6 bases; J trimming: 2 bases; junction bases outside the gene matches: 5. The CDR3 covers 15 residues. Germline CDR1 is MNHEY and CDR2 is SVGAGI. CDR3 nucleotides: TGTGCCAGCAGAACAGGGGGCTCGGGCAATCAGCCCCAGCATTTT. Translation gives CASRTGGSGNQPQHF.

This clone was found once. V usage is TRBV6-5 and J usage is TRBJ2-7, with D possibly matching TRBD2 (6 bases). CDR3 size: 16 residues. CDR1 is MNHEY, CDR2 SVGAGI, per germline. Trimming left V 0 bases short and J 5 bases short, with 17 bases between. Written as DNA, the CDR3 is TGTGCCAGCAGTTACTCCGGGGGACGCAGCGAGGACGAGCAGTACTTC. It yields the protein CASSYSGGRSEDEQYF.

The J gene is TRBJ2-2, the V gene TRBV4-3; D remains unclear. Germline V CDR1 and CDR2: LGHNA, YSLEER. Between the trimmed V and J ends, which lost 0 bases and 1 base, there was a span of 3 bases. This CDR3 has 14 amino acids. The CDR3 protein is CASSQDKNTGELFF. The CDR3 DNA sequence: TGCGCCAGCAGCCAAGATAAGAACACCGGGGAGCTGTTTTTT.

The CDR3 region is CASSSNRGSYNEQFF. The DNA of the CDR3 is TGTGCCAGCAGCTCGAACAGGGGCTCCTACAATGAGCAGTTCTTC. This chain links TRBV11-2 with TRBJ2-1; 7 nucleotides line up with TRBD1. The CDR3 runs to 15 residues. CDR1 and CDR2 from the germline V gene are SGHAT and FQNNGV. The trim removed 4 bases at V and 0 bases at J, leaving 3 bases unmatched. The complete variable domain, with remaining parts taken from reference TRBV11-2 and TRBJ2-1, reads EAGVAQSPRYKIIEKRQSVAFWCNPISGHATLYWYQQILGQGPKLLIQFQNNGVVDDSQLPKDRFSAERLKGVDSTLKIQPAKLEDSAVYLCASSSNRGSYNEQFFGPGTRLTVL.

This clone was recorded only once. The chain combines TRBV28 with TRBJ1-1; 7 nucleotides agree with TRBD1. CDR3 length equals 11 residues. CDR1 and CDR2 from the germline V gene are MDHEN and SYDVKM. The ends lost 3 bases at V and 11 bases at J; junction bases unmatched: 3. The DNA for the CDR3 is TGTGCCAGCAGTTTTTTACAGGGGGCTTTCTTT. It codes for CASSFLQGAFF.

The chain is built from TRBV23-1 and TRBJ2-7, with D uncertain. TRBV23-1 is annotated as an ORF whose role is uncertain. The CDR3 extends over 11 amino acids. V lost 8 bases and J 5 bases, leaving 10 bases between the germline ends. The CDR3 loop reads CASPSIDEQYF. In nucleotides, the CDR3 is TGCGCCAGCCCCAGTATCGACGAGCAGTACTTC.

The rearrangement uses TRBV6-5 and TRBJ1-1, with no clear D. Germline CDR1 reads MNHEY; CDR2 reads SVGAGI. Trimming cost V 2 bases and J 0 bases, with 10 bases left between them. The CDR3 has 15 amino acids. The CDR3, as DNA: TGTGCCAGCAGTTACGAACGGTTCGTGAACACTGAAGCTTTCTTT. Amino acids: CASSYERFVNTEAFF.

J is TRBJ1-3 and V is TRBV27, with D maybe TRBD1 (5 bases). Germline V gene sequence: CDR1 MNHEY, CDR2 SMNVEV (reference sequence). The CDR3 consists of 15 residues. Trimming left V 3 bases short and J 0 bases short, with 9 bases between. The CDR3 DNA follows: TGTGCCAGCAGTTTGCAGGGCAGCTCTGGAAACACCATATATTTT. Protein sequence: CASSLQGSSGNTIYF.

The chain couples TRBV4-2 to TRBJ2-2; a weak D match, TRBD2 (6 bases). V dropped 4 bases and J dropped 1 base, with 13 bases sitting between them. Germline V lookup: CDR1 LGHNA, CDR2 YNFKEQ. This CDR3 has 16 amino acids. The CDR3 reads CASSLSGTLNTGELFF. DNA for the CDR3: TGTGCCAGCAGCCTATCCGGGACTCTGAACACCGGGGAGCTGTTTTTT.

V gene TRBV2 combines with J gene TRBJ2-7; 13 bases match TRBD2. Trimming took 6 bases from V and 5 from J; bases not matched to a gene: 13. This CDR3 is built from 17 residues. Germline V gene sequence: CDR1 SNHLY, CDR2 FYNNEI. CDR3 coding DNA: TGTGCCAGCAGGGACCGGACTAGCGGGAGACGATCCCACGAGCAGTACTTC. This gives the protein CASRDRTSGRRSHEQYF.

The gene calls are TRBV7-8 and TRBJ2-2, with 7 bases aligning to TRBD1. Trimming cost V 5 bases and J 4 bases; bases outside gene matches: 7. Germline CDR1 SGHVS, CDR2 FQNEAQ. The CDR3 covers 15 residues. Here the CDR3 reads CASSLGQVGTGELFF. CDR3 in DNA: TGTGCCAGCAGCCTTGGACAGGTGGGCACCGGGGAGCTGTTTTTT. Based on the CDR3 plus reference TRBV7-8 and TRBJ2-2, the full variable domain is GAGVSQSPRYKVAKRGQDVALRCDPISGHVSLFWYQQALGQGPEFLTYFQNEAQLDKSGLPSDRFFAERPEGSVSTLKIQRTQQEDSAVYLCASSLGQVGTGELFFGEGSRLTVL.

CDR3 DNA: TGTGCCAGCAGCCAAGGCGGGAGTGGCACAGATACGCAGTATTTT. This translates into CASSQGGSGTDTQYF. This chain connects TRBV14 to TRBJ2-3, with 7 nucleotides matching TRBD2. Germline V gives CDR1 SGHDN, CDR2 FVKESK. This CDR3 has 15 amino acids. V lost 1 base, J lost 1 base, and 2 bases stayed unmatched. Using reference TRBV14 and TRBJ2-3 for the parts outside the CDR3, the full variable domain is EAGVTQFPSHSVIEKGQTVTLRCDPISGHDNLYWYRRVMGKEIKFLLHFVKESKQDESGMPNNRFLAERTGGTYSTLKVQPAELEDSGVYFCASSQGGSGTDTQYFGPGTRLTVL.

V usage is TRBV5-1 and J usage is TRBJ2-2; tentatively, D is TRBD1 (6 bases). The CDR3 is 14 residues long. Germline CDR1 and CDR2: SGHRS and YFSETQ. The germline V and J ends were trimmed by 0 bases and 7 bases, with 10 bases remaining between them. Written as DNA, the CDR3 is TGCGCCAGCAGCTTGGGACAGGCGGTCGGGGAGCTGTTTTTT. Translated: CASSLGQAVGELFF.

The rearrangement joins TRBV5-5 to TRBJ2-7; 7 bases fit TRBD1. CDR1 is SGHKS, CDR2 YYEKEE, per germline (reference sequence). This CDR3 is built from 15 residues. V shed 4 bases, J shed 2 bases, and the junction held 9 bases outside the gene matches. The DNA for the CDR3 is TGTGCCAGCAGCCTATGGACAGGATCGACCTACGAGCAGTACTTC. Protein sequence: CASSLWTGSTYEQYF.

CDR3: CSCTGTANTGELFF. The CDR3 coding sequence is TGCAGCTGCACCGGGACAGCGAACACCGGGGAGCTGTTTTTT. This chain links TRBV29-1 with TRBJ2-2; 7 bases align to TRBD1. The CDR3 totals 14 residues. The junction had 6 bases not matched to a gene; V was cut back by 8 bases and J by 0 bases. Germline CDR1 SQVTM, CDR2 ANQGSEA.

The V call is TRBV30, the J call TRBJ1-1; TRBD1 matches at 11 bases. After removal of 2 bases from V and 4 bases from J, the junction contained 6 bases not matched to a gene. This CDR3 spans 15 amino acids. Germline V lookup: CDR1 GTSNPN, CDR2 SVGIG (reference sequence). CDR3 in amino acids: CAWSSGTGGATEAFF. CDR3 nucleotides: TGTGCCTGGAGTTCTGGGACAGGGGGGGCCACTGAAGCTTTCTTT.

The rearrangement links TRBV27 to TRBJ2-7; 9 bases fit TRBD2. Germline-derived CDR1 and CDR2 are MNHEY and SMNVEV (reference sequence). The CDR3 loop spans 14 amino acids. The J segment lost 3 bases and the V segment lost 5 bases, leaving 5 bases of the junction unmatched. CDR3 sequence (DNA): TGTGCCAGCAGTCACGGGACTAGCAGCTACGAGCAGTACTTC. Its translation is CASSHGTSSYEQYF.

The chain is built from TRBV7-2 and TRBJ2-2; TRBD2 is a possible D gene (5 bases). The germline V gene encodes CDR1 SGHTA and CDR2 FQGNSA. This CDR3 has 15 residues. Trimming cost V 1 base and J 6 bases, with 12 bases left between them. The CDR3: CASSLGLAWSGELFF. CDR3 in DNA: TGTGCCAGCAGCTTAGGGCTAGCCTGGTCCGGGGAGCTGTTTTTT.